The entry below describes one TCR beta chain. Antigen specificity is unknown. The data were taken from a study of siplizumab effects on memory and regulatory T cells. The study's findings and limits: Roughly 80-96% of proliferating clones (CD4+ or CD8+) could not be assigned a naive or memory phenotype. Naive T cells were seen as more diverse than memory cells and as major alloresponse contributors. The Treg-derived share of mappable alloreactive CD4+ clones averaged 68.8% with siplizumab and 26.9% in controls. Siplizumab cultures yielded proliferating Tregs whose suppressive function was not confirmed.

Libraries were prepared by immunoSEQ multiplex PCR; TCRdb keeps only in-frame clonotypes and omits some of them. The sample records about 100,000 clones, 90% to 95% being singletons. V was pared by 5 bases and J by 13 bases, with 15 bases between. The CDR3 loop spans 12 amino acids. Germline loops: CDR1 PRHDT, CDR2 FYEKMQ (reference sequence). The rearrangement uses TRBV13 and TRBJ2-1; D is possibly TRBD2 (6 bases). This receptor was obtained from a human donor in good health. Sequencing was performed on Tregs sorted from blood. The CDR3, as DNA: TGTGCCAGCAGCCCTGGAGGGCCTGGACAGTTCTTC. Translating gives CASSPGGPGQFF.